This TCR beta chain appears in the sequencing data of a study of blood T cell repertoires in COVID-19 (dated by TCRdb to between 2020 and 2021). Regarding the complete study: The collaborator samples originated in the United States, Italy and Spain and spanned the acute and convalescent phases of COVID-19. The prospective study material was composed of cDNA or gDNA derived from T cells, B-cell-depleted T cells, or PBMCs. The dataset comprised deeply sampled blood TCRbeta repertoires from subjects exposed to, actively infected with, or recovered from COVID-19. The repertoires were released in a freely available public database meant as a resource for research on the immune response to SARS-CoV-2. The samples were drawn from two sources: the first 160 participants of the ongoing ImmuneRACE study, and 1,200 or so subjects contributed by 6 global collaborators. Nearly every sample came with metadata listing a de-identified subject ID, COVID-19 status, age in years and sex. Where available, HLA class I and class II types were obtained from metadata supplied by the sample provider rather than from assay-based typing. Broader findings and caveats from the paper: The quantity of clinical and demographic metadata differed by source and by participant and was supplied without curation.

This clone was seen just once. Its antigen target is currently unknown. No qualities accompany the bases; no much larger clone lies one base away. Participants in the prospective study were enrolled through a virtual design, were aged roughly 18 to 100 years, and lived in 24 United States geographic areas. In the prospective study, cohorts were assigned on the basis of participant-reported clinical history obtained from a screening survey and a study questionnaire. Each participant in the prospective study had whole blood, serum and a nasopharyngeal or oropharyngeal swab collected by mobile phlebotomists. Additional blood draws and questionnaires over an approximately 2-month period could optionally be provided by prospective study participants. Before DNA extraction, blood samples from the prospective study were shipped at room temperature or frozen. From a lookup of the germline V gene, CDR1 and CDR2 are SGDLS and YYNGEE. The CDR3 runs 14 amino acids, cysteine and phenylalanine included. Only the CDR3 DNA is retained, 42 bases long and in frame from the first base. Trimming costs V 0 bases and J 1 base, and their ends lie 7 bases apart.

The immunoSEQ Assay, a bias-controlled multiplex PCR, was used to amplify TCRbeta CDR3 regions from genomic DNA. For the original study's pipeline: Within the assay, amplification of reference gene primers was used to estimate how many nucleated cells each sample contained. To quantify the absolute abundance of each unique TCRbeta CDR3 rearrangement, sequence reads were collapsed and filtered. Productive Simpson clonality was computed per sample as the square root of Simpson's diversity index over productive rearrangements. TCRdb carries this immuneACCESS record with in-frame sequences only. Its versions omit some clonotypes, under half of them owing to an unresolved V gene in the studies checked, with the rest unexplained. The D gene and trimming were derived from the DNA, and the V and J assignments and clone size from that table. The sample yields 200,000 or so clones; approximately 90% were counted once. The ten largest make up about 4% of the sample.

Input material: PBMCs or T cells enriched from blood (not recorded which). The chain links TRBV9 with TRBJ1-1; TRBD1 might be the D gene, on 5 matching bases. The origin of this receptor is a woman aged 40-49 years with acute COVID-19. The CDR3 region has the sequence CASSVDRRNTEAFF. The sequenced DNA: TGTGCCAGCAGCGTAGACAGGAGGAACACTGAAGCTTTCTTT.